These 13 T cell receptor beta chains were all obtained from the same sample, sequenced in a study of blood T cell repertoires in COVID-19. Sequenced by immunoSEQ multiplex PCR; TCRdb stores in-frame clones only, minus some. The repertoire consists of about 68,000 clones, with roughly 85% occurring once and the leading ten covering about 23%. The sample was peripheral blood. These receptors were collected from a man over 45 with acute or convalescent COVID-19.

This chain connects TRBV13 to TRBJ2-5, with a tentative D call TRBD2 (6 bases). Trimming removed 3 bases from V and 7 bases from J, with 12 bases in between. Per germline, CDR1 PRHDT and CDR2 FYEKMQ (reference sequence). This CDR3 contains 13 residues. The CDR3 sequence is CASSLTRAGTQYF. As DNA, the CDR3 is TGTGCCAGCAGCTTGACTAGGGCGGGGACCCAGTACTTC.

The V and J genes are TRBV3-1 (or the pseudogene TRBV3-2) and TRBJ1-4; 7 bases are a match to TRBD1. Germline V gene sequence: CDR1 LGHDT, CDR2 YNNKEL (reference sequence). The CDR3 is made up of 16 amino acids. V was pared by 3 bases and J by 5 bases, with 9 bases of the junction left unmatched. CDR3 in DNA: TGTGCCAGCAGCCATCCGGGACAGCGACTAAATGAAAAACTGTTTTTT. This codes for CASSHPGQRLNEKLFF.

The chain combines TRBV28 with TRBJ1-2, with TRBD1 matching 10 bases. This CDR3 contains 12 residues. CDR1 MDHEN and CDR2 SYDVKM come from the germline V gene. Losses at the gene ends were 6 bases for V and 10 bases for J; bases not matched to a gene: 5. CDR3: CASRPGTGAYTF. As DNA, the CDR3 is TGTGCCAGCAGACCCGGGACAGGGGCCTACACCTTC.

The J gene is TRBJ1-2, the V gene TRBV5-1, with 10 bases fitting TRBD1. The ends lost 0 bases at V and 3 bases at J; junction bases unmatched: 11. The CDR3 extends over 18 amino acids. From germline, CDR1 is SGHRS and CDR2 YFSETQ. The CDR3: CASSLGRTGGSYDYGYTF. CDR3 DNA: TGCGCCAGCAGCTTGGGTCGGACAGGGGGATCATACGACTATGGCTACACCTTC.

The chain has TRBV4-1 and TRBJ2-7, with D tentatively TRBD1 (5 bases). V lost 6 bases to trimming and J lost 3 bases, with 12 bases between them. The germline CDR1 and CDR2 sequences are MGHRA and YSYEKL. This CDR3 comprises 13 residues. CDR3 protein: CASSQTGYYEQYF. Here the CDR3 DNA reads TGCGCCAGCAGTCAAACAGGTTACTACGAGCAGTACTTC.

The CDR3 reads CASSASAGAYNEQFF. For the CDR3, the DNA is TGTGCCAGCAGCGCATCGGCGGGGGCCTACAATGAGCAGTTCTTC. The gene calls are TRBV9 and TRBJ2-1; 7 nucleotides line up with TRBD2. Germline V gene lookup returns CDR1 SGDLS and CDR2 YYNGEE. The V and J ends lost 3 bases and 2 bases, in that order; junction bases with no gene match: 5. This CDR3 is built from 15 residues. Looking up the rest from reference TRBV9 and TRBJ2-1 gives the full variable domain: DSGVTQTPKHLITATGQRVTLRCSPRSGDLSVYWYQQSLDQGLQFLIQYYNGEERAKGNILERFSAQQFPDLHSELNLSSLELGDSALYFCASSASAGAYNEQFFGPGTRLTVL.

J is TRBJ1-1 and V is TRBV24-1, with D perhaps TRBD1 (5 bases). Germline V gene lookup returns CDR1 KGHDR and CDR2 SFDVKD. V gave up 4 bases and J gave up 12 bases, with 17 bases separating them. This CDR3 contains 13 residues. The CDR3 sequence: CATSEDPGLKTFF. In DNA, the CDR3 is TGTGCCACCAGTGAGGATCCGGGACTGAAAACTTTCTTT.

In nucleotides, the CDR3 is TGTGCCAGCAGTGGGACAGGGGAGGGCGAGCAGTACGTC. Protein sequence: CASSGTGEGEQYV. This chain uses TRBV2 with TRBJ2-7, with 9 positions matching TRBD1. Germline-derived CDR1 and CDR2 are SNHLY and FYNNEI. Trimming removed 4 bases from V and 6 bases from J; junction bases left unmatched: 4. The CDR3 is made up of 13 amino acids.

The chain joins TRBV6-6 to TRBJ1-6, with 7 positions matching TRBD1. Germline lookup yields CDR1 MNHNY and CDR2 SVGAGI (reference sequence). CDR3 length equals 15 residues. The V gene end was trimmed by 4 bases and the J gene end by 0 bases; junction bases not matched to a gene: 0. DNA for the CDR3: TGTGCCAGCAGTTGGGACAGCTCCTATAATTCACCCCTCCACTTT. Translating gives CASSWDSSYNSPLHF.

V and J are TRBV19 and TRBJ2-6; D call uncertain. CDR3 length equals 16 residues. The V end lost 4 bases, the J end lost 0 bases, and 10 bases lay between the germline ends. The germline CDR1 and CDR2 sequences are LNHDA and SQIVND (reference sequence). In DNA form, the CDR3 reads TGTGCCAGTAGTACGGAGACCAGCTCTGGGGCCAACGTCCTGACTTTC. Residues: CASSTETSSGANVLTF.

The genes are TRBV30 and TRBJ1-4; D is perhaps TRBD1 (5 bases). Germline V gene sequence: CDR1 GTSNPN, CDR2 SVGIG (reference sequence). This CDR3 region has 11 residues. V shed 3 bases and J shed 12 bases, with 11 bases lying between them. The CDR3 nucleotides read TGTGCCTGGAGGGGGCGAGGAGAACTGTTTTTT. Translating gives CAWRGRGELFF.

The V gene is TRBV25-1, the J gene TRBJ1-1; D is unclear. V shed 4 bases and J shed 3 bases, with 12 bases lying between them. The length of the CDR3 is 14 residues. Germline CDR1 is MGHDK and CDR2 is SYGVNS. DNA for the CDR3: TGTGCCAGCAGTGTATACGGGTGGGACACTGAAGCTTTCTTT. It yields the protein CASSVYGWDTEAFF. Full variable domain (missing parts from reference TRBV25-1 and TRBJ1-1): EADIYQTPRYLVIGTGKKITLECSQTMGHDKMYWYQQDPGMELHLIHYSYGVNSTEKGDLSSESTVSRIRTEHFPLTLESARPSHTSQYLCASSVYGWDTEAFFGQGTRLTVV.

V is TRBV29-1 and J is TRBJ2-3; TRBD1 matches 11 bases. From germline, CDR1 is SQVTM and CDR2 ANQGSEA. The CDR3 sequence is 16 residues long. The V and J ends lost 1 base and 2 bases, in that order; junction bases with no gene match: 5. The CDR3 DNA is TGCAGCGTTGAAGGGTGGGACAGGGGGGTCACAGATACGCAGTATTTT. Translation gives CSVEGWDRGVTDTQYF.